Listed below are T cell receptor beta chains from one sample, sequenced in a study of blood T cell repertoires in COVID-19. Sequencing was performed with immunoSEQ multiplex PCR; in TCRdb, only in-frame clones are kept and a portion is missing. Found here are approximately 61,000 clones, 75% to 85% of them singletons; the top ten hold 25% to 40%. The sample consisted of peripheral blood. Source of these receptors: a human donor in a cohort sampled during active COVID-19. Both conserved end residues are part of each CDR3. The D gene is left open where the match is weak. Clone size is not always given. Where it is, it says once, few, many or a class for expanded clones.

j_call,clone_size,v_call,d_call,cdr3_aa,cdr3_nt
TRBJ2-5,-,TRBV7-2,-,CASSPGTSQGTQYF,TGTGCCAGCAGCCCCGGGACTTCTCAAGGGACCCAGTACTTC
TRBJ2-4,-,TRBV5-4,TRBD2,CASSTETSGSKNIQYF,TGTGCCAGCAGCACGGAGACTAGCGGGAGCAAAAACATTCAGTACTTC
TRBJ1-2,-,TRBV6-5,-,CASSSSLSYGYTF,TGTGCCAGCAGTTCTAGCCTCTCCTATGGCTACACCTTC
TRBJ2-7,-,TRBV5-8,-,CASSIRGGEQYF,TGTGCCAGCAGCATAAGGGGAGGCGAGCAGTACTTC
TRBJ1-2,-,TRBV7-2,-,CASSPGQGGYTF,TGTGCCAGCAGCCCCGGGCAGGGAGGCTACACCTTC
TRBJ2-1,-,TRBV7-3,TRBD1,CASSVGTGSEQFF,TGTGCCAGCAGCGTGGGGACAGGGTCTGAGCAGTTCTTC
TRBJ2-3,once,TRBV5-1,TRBD2,CASSFSGSFADTQYF,TGCGCCAGCAGCTTTAGCGGGAGCTTCGCAGATACGCAGTATTTT
TRBJ2-5,-,TRBV6-8,TRBD2,CASSYSTDRLAGVSTQYF,TGTGCCAGCAGTTACTCGACCGACCGACTAGCGGGGGTCTCCACCCAGTACTTC
TRBJ1-6,-,TRBV6-5,-,CASSTDGVKNSPLHF,TGTGCCAGCAGTACTGACGGGGTTAAGAATTCACCCCTCCACTTT
TRBJ1-2,few,TRBV12-3/TRBV12-4,TRBD1,CASSSDRGLGYTF,TGTGCCAGCAGCTCGGACAGGGGGCTTGGCTACACCTTC
TRBJ1-5,few,TRBV7-2,-,CASTKEGGWGNQPQHF,TGTGCCAGCACTAAAGAGGGAGGGTGGGGCAATCAGCCCCAGCATTTT
TRBJ2-1,-,TRBV27,TRBD2,CASTDSGRRYNEQFF,TGTGCCAGCACCGATAGCGGGAGGAGGTACAATGAGCAGTTCTTC
TRBJ2-7,-,TRBV2,-,CASSEGAWLAYEQYF,TGTGCCAGCAGTGAGGGGGCCTGGCTAGCATACGAGCAGTACTTC
TRBJ2-3,few,TRBV2,TRBD2,CASSSGSGRPTDTQYF,TGTGCCAGCAGTTCGGGCAGCGGGAGGCCCACAGATACGCAGTATTTT
TRBJ1-1,-,TRBV23-1,TRBD1,CASSRGWDRGPEAFF,TGCGCCAGCAGTCGCGGGTGGGACAGGGGGCCTGAAGCTTTCTTT
TRBJ2-1,-,TRBV15,TRBD2,CATSRERGLAIHNEQFF,TGTGCCACCAGCAGAGAGCGGGGACTAGCGATTCACAATGAGCAGTTCTTC
TRBJ2-5,-,TRBV24-1,-,CATSDLFRGQETQYF,TGTGCCACCAGTGATTTGTTCCGGGGGCAAGAGACCCAGTACTTC
TRBJ2-1,-,TRBV12-3/TRBV12-4,TRBD1,CASSSQGWKQFF,TGTGCCAGCAGTTCACAGGGGTGGAAGCAGTTCTTC
TRBJ1-2,-,TRBV6-5,TRBD1,CASRSGGIYGYTF,TGTGCCAGCAGGTCAGGGGGTATCTATGGCTACACCTTC
TRBJ2-1,once,TRBV24-1,TRBD1,CATSDRQGGSYNEQFF,TGTGCCACCAGTGATCGACAGGGGGGATCCTACAATGAGCAGTTCTTC
TRBJ1-6,-,TRBV27,-,CASSQTGTFSPLHF,TGTGCCAGCAGTCAAACAGGGACCTTTTCACCCCTCCACTTT
TRBJ1-2,once,TRBV5-5,-,CASSQAPTNPVYGYTF,TGTGCCAGCAGCCAGGCCCCAACCAACCCGGTCTATGGCTACACCTTC
TRBJ2-7,once,TRBV7-3,-,CASRLVQSSYEQYF,TGTGCCAGCAGGCTAGTTCAGAGCTCCTACGAGCAGTACTTC
TRBJ2-2,-,TRBV24-1,-,CATSEDRITGELFF,TGTGCCACCAGTGAGGACAGAATCACCGGGGAGCTGTTTTTT
TRBJ2-1,-,TRBV27,TRBD2,CASSPGGLAGRERNEQFF,TGTGCCAGCAGTCCCGGTGGGCTAGCGGGGCGCGAACGGAATGAGCAGTTCTTC
TRBJ2-5,many,TRBV10-3,-,CAIGQLQETQYF,TGTGCCATCGGACAGCTCCAAGAGACCCAGTACTTC
TRBJ2-5,-,TRBV5-1,TRBD1,CASSLRQGRETQYF,TGCGCCAGCAGCCTTCGACAGGGAAGAGAGACCCAGTACTTC
TRBJ2-7,-,TRBV7-8,-,CASSFGGLYEQYF,TGTGCCAGCAGCTTCGGGGGTCTGTACGAGCAGTACTTC
TRBJ2-1,-,TRBV5-1,-,CASSLMGTPSSYNEQFF,TGCGCCAGCAGCCTGATGGGGACACCTAGCTCCTACAATGAGCAGTTCTTC
TRBJ2-2,-,TRBV30,TRBD1,CAWRGPDRDTGELFF,TGTGCCTGGAGGGGTCCGGACAGGGACACCGGGGAGCTGTTTTTT
TRBJ2-6,hyperexpanded,TRBV29-1,TRBD1,CSVTTGDRSGANVLTF,TGCAGCGTTACGACAGGGGACCGCTCTGGGGCCAACGTCCTGACTTTC
TRBJ1-6,-,TRBV28,-,CASSLANTPLHF,TGTGCCAGCAGTTTAGCGAATACACCCCTCCACTTT
TRBJ1-2,-,TRBV10-3,TRBD1,CAISGGPFGGGNYGYTF,TGTGCCATCAGTGGGGGACCATTTGGAGGGGGCAACTATGGCTACACCTTC
TRBJ2-7,many,TRBV13,TRBD1,CASSPTGTGEEQYF,TGTGCCAGCAGCCCGACCGGGACAGGGGAGGAGCAGTACTTC
TRBJ2-4,-,TRBV5-1,TRBD2,CASSLSLAGDDIQYF,TGCGCCAGCAGCTTGTCACTAGCGGGAGACGACATTCAGTACTTC